Each of the 24 T cell receptor beta chains below was sequenced from the same sample in a study of radiation and T cells in renal cell carcinoma (TCRdb year 2020). Read against the paper, the sample's time point label means: blood 4 weeks post-SBRT, at nephrectomy. This specimen's treatment or condition label, interpreted: 15 Gy SBRT to primary tumor, nephrectomy 4 weeks later. Libraries were prepared through the immunoSEQ multiplex PCR assay. Not all clones reach the TCRdb copy of this immuneACCESS table, which keeps in-frame sequences only. Checked studies attribute under half of the gap to unresolved V genes and leave the rest unexplained. For this sample the table gives 60,000 to 75,000 clones, of which over 65% were detected only once. About 6.3% of the sample lies in the top ten. Source: blood, taken from a patient whose treatment included radiotherapy and nephrectomy. These receptors originate from a man aged 55 to 70 with renal cell carcinoma.

Concerning this clone itself: At one end, the junction sequence differs from germline, possibly due to a read error. In DNA, the CDR3 is TGTGTCAGCAGTGAGCCTACGGGACAGGTTAATGAAAAACTGTTTTTT. Translation: CVSSEPTGQVNEKLFF. The chain is built from TRBV6-1 and TRBJ1-4; 8 bases are a match to TRBD1. The CDR3 spans 16 residues. Germline V lookup: CDR1 MNHNS, CDR2 SASEGT.

The genes are TRBV19 and TRBJ1-2; TRBD1 matches 8 bases. V lost 7 bases, J lost 13 bases, and 14 bases stayed unmatched. The CDR3 runs to 13 residues. Germline V gives CDR1 LNHDA, CDR2 SQIVND (reference sequence). This CDR3 is CASTLRQGRGCTF. The CDR3 region has the DNA TGTGCCAGTACCCTTCGACAGGGGAGGGGATGCACCTTC.

This chain joins TRBV15 and TRBJ2-2; perhaps D is TRBD1 or TRBD2 (5 bases each). The germline gives CDR1 LNHNV, CDR2 YYDKDF (reference sequence). V was trimmed by 5 bases and J by 4 bases, leaving 8 bases between them. The CDR3 is made up of 13 amino acids. The CDR3 DNA reads TGTGCCACCAGCCGAGGGGTCACCGGGGAGCTGTTTTTT. Its translation is CATSRGVTGELFF.

The chain couples TRBV11-2 to TRBJ2-7, with a possible D match to TRBD1 (5 bases). The germline CDR1 and CDR2 sequences are SGHAT and FQNNGV. The CDR3 is 15 residues long. V was cut by 2 bases and J by 4 bases, with 15 bases left in between. The CDR3 is CASSLSQRTLYEQYV. In nucleotides, the CDR3 is TGTGCCAGCAGCTTATCACAGAGGACACTGTACGAGCAGTACGTC.

This clone was picked up a small number of times. The chain joins TRBV30 to TRBJ1-1; 10 positions agree with TRBD1. The CDR3 covers 17 residues. With V trimmed by 0 bases and J by 0 bases, 7 bases remained unmatched. The germline V gene has CDR1 GTSNPN and CDR2 SVGIG (reference sequence). The CDR3 DNA is TGTGCCTGGAGTGTAGCTTGGACAGGGGGAATGAACACTGAAGCTTTCTTT. This gives the protein CAWSVAWTGGMNTEAFF.

The chain recombines TRBV11-1 with TRBJ1-2, with 7 positions matching TRBD1. This CDR3 has 15 amino acids. The V segment lost 4 bases and the J segment 0 bases; nucleotides outside the gene matches: 5. Germline lookup yields CDR1 SGHAT and CDR2 FQDESV (reference sequence). The DNA of the CDR3 is TGTGCCAGCAGCTCCCGGGGACAGTCTAACTATGGCTACACCTTC. Amino acids: CASSSRGQSNYGYTF.

The chain is built from TRBV4-1 and TRBJ2-7; the match to TRBD2 covers 9 bases. V lost 4 bases, J lost 1 base, and 5 bases stayed unmatched. Germline assignment: CDR1 MGHRA and CDR2 YSYEKL. CDR3 length equals 15 residues. CDR3 DNA sequence: TGCGCCAGCAGCCTTAGCGGGGGCCCATCCTACGAGCAGTACTTC. It specifies CASSLSGGPSYEQYF.

The sample holds one count of this clone. The chain has TRBV25-1 and TRBJ1-1, with D unresolved. CDR3 length: 14 amino acids. Germline V gives CDR1 MGHDK, CDR2 SYGVNS. Trimming shortened V by 5 bases and J by 1 base, and 11 bases separated the two germline ends. The CDR3 coding sequence is TGTGCCAGCAGTTCATGGGGAGAGAACACTGAAGCTTTCTTT. It yields the protein CASSSWGENTEAFF.

The V gene is TRBV20-1, the J gene TRBJ1-1; possibly TRBD1 for D (6 bases). The CDR3 sequence is 10 residues long. Germline loops: CDR1 DFQATT, CDR2 SNEGSKA (reference sequence). In DNA, the CDR3 is TGCAGCCTCAGGGGCACTGAAGCTTTCTTT. It encodes CSLRGTEAFF.

This clone has just one count. The chain has TRBV6-6 and TRBJ1-5, with TRBD1 as a possible D gene (6 bases). CDR1 is MNHNY and CDR2 is SVGAGI in the germline V gene (reference sequence). The CDR3 contains 14 residues. V lost 6 bases, J lost 7 bases, and 16 bases lay in between. CDR3 protein: CASSFSRGNQPQHF. CDR3 DNA: TGTGCCAGCAGCTTCTCAAGGGGGAACCAGCCCCAGCATTTT.

With respect to this clone: The junction departs from germline at one end; a sequencing error may be responsible. This chain joins TRBV5-3 and TRBJ2-1; TRBD1 aligns across 8 bases. TRBV5-3 carries the ORF label, with uncertain function. The CDR3 loop spans 14 amino acids. This CDR3 reads CASSHDRGAREQFF. In DNA form, the CDR3 reads TGCGCCAGCAGCCATGACAGGGGCGCCAGGGAGCAGTTCTTC.

This clone was counted only a few times. This rearrangement joins TRBV5-6 to TRBJ1-1, with TRBD1 matching 7 bases. Germline-derived CDR1 and CDR2 are SGHDT and YYEEEE. V shed 2 bases, J shed 1 base, and the junction held 2 bases outside the gene matches. The CDR3 is 14 residues long. The CDR3 DNA reads as TGTGCCAGCAGCTTCTGGACAGGGAACACTGAAGCTTTCTTT. This codes for CASSFWTGNTEAFF. Combining the CDR3 with reference TRBV5-6 and TRBJ1-1 gives the whole variable domain DAGVTQSPTHLIKTRGQQVTLRCSPKSGHDTVSWYQQALGQGPQFIFQYYEEEERQRGNFPDRFSGHQFPNYSSELNVNALLLGDSALYLCASSFWTGNTEAFFGQGTRLTVV.

The V and J genes are TRBV6-4 and TRBJ1-2, with D perhaps TRBD1 (6 bases). Germline V gene sequence: CDR1 MRHNA, CDR2 SNTAGT. The ends were cut back, 5 bases at V and 4 bases at J, with 14 bases in the middle. The length of the CDR3 is 14 residues. CDR3 DNA sequence: TGTGCCAGCAGTCCATCACAGGGAGGCTATGGCTACACCTTC. Its translation is CASSPSQGGYGYTF.

This clone was observed once. The chain combines TRBV19 with TRBJ2-3, with TRBD2 identical over 10 bases. CDR1 and CDR2 from the germline V gene are LNHDA and SQIVND (reference sequence). J gave up 5 bases and V 5 bases, and 7 bases lay outside the gene matches. This CDR3 is built from 15 residues. The CDR3 protein is CASSLAGVMLDTQYF. The CDR3 DNA sequence: TGTGCCAGTAGTCTAGCGGGAGTCATGTTAGATACGCAGTATTTT.

This clone is a singleton in its sample. V usage is TRBV5-6 and J usage is TRBJ1-1; D gene uncertain. Germline-derived CDR1 and CDR2 are SGHDT and YYEEEE. The CDR3 is made up of 14 amino acids. Trimming removed 4 bases at V and 1 base at J, with 11 bases between. The CDR3 sequence is CASSPQTPNTEAFF. As DNA, the CDR3 is TGTGCCAGCAGCCCACAAACTCCGAACACTGAAGCTTTCTTT. The full variable domain, with the rest looked up from reference TRBV5-6 and TRBJ1-1, is DAGVTQSPTHLIKTRGQQVTLRCSPKSGHDTVSWYQQALGQGPQFIFQYYEEEERQRGNFPDRFSGHQFPNYSSELNVNALLLGDSALYLCASSPQTPNTEAFFGQGTRLTVV.

This clone has only a few counts. As DNA, the CDR3 is TGTGCCAGCAGCCGGGATGGCTATGGCTACACCTTC. Amino acids: CASSRDGYGYTF. The V gene is TRBV6-1, the J gene TRBJ1-2; D is ambiguous. Germline CDR1 MNHNS, CDR2 SASEGT. CDR3 length equals 12 residues. V was shortened by 6 bases and J by 4 bases, with 9 bases between the two germline ends.

V is TRBV5-1 and J is TRBJ1-1; TRBD1 matches at 7 bases. This CDR3 contains 14 residues. The V and J ends lost 4 bases and 5 bases, in that order; junction bases with no gene match: 8. Germline V lookup: CDR1 SGHRS, CDR2 YFSETQ. The CDR3 nucleotides are TGCGCCAGCAGCACCCGTTCAGGGGGTACTGAAGCTTTCTTT. Protein sequence: CASSTRSGGTEAFF.

The V gene is TRBV21-1, the J gene TRBJ1-2; TRBD1, as called in the table, went unchecked against the DNA. TRBV21-1 is a recognized pseudogene. This CDR3 has 13 residues. For the CDR3, the DNA is TGTGCCAGCAGCCGGACAGGGAGGGATGGCTACACCTTC. Its protein product is CASSRTGRDGYTF.

This clone was observed a handful of times. This sequence joins TRBV19 and TRBJ1-5; TRBD1 might be the D (5 bases). V shed 4 bases and J shed 3 bases, with 10 bases lying between them. This CDR3 contains 14 residues. Germline-derived CDR1 and CDR2 are LNHDA and SQIVND (reference sequence). The CDR3 region has the DNA TGTGCCAGTAGTAGCGGGGCGAACAATCAGCCCCAGCATTTT. It translates to CASSSGANNQPQHF.

CDR3 DNA sequence: TGTGCCAGCAGTCCAGGGGCTCGGTTAGGAGCTTTCTTT. As protein: CASSPGARLGAFF. The chain employs TRBV7-9 and TRBJ1-1, with a tentative D call TRBD1 (6 bases). The CDR3 is made up of 13 amino acids. V was cut by 6 bases and J by 10 bases, with 18 bases left in between. In germline, CDR1 is SEHNR, CDR2 FQNEAQ (reference sequence).

The chain employs TRBV30 and TRBJ1-1; D may be TRBD1 (5 bases). The CDR3 is 14 amino acids. CDR1 and CDR2 (germline): GTSNPN, SVGIG (reference sequence). The V and J ends lost 3 bases and 2 bases respectively, with 13 bases between them. The CDR3 DNA follows: TGTGCCTGGAGGCCACCGAGGGGTAACACTGAAGCTTTCTTT. Protein sequence: CAWRPPRGNTEAFF.

This sequence joins TRBV18 and TRBJ2-7; TRBD2 is a possible D gene (5 bases). Between the trimmed V and J ends, which lost 3 bases and 3 bases, there was a span of 12 bases. Germline V gene sequence: CDR1 KGHSH, CDR2 LQKENI. This CDR3 has 14 amino acids. CDR3 amino acids: CASSPYDYNYEQYF. The CDR3 nucleotides are TGTGCCAGCTCACCTTACGACTACAACTACGAGCAGTACTTC.

J is TRBJ2-7 and V is TRBV4-2; either TRBD1 or TRBD2 may supply D (6 bases each). The CDR3 spans 14 residues. Trimming stripped 4 bases from V and 6 bases from J, with 16 bases between. Germline V gene sequence: CDR1 LGHNA, CDR2 YNFKEQ. The chain's CDR3 is CASSRLGGLGEQYF. CDR3 DNA sequence: TGTGCCAGCAGCCGGCTAGGGGGGCTGGGCGAGCAGTACTTC.

This chain joins TRBV7-9 and TRBJ2-1; perhaps TRBD1 as D (5 bases). The length of the CDR3 is 14 residues. Germline assignment: CDR1 SEHNR and CDR2 FQNEAQ (reference sequence). The V gene lost 3 bases and the J gene lost 3 bases, with 9 bases spanning the gap. CDR3 amino acids: CASSLTDYYNEQFF. The CDR3, as DNA: TGTGCCAGCAGCTTGACAGATTACTACAATGAGCAGTTCTTC.